This TCR beta chain emerged from a study of T-cell memory formation after mild COVID-19. Worth noting for this clonotype: Its antigen is unknown.

TCRdb fed the 5' RACE reads into MiXCR, producing one record per CDR3 protein. The data show around 130,000 distinct CDR3 sequences, about 18% seen once. General observations from the study: Unconfirmed was the SARS-CoV-2 specificity of second-wave clones that peaked on day 37.

Germline CDR1 is SGDLS and CDR2 is YYNGEE. The CDR3 has 15 residues. V was clipped by 7 bases and J by 1 base, with 17 bases between them. The sequence derives from a man aged 18 to 30 who had mild COVID-19 (a few samples of this study predate the infection). Cell type and time point are not known. Sequencing was done on a sample of PBMCs or a T cell subset sorted from them (not recorded which). The chain uses TRBV9 and TRBJ1-2; possibly TRBD1 for D (5 bases). DNA for the CDR3: TGTGCCAGCTCCCGACAGCGCTCCAATAACTATGGCTACACCTTC. This encodes CASSRQRSNNYGYTF.